These 8 T cell receptor beta chains came from one sample sequenced in a study of blood T cell repertoires in COVID-19. Profiled with immunoSEQ multiplex PCR; TCRdb holds only in-frame clones, not every one. The repertoire includes about 190,000 clones, roughly 80% of them detected once, and 9.5% to 15% sits in the top ten. Sequenced sample: peripheral blood. The receptors here all came from a woman in her 50s with acute or convalescent COVID-19.

This clone was counted ten times or more. The chain has TRBV28 and TRBJ2-1; 7 positions match TRBD1. The CDR3 spans 14 residues. The J segment lost 0 bases and the V segment lost 7 bases, leaving 3 bases of the junction unmatched. CDR1 and CDR2 (germline): MDHEN, SYDVKM. Here the CDR3 reads CASTNRGSYNEQFF. The CDR3 DNA reads as TGTGCCAGCACCAACAGGGGCTCCTACAATGAGCAGTTCTTC.

The chain couples TRBV6-6 to TRBJ1-6; tentatively, D is TRBD1 (6 bases). Per germline, CDR1 MNHNY and CDR2 SVGAGI (reference sequence). The CDR3 has 14 residues. The V gene lost 6 bases and the J gene lost 9 bases, with 15 bases spanning the gap. The CDR3 spells CASRQQGVISPLHF. The CDR3 DNA is TGTGCCAGCAGGCAACAGGGAGTGATTTCACCCCTCCACTTT.

The chain combines TRBV6-2 or TRBV6-3 with TRBJ1-1, with TRBD1 matching 8 bases. CDR3 length: 14 residues. CDR1 is MNHEY and CDR2 is SVGEGT in the germline V gene. V shed 5 bases and J 0 bases; nucleotides not matched to a gene: 2. CDR3 protein: CASSDRGMNTEAFF. DNA for the CDR3: TGTGCCAGCAGTGACAGGGGAATGAACACTGAAGCTTTCTTT.

The J gene is TRBJ2-7, the V gene TRBV18, with 7 bases matching TRBD1. V trimming: 8 bases; J trimming: 5 bases; junction bases outside the gene matches: 9. From germline, CDR1 is KGHSH and CDR2 LQKENI. The CDR3 is made up of 13 amino acids. The CDR3: CASDRGGRDEQYF. DNA of the CDR3: TGTGCCAGCGACAGAGGGGGCAGGGACGAGCAGTACTTC.

V and J are TRBV6-1 and TRBJ1-2, with D possibly TRBD1 on 5 matching bases. CDR1 is MNHNS, CDR2 SASEGT, per germline. Trimming removed 3 bases at V and 7 bases at J, with 15 bases between. This CDR3 has 14 amino acids. DNA of the CDR3: TGTGCCAGCAGTGATGTAAGGGGCATCGGTGGCTACACCTTC. Translated: CASSDVRGIGGYTF.

This clone occurred a few times. The V and J genes are TRBV11-2 and TRBJ2-1; TRBD1 aligns across 7 bases. Germline V CDR1 and CDR2: SGHAT, FQNNGV. Trimming at V came to 5 bases and at J to 7 bases, leaving 2 bases not matched to a gene. This CDR3 spans 12 amino acids. The CDR3 spells CASSQDRNEQFF. CDR3 DNA sequence: TGTGCCAGCAGCCAGGACAGGAATGAGCAGTTCTTC.

The CDR3 bases are TGCGCCAGCAGCCAAGAACAGGGCCTTAACACTGAAGCTTTCTTT. It translates to CASSQEQGLNTEAFF. The J gene is TRBJ1-1, the V gene TRBV4-1; tentative D call: TRBD1 (6 bases). In germline, CDR1 is MGHRA, CDR2 YSYEKL. Trimming stripped 0 bases from V and 2 bases from J, with 10 bases between. The length of the CDR3 is 15 residues.

The rearrangement uses TRBV13 and TRBJ1-3; maybe TRBD1 (5 bases). CDR1 PRHDT and CDR2 FYEKMQ come from the germline V gene (reference sequence). CDR3 size: 16 residues. The V and J ends lost 3 bases and 4 bases respectively, with 16 bases between them. The DNA for the CDR3 is TGTGCCAGCAGCTTTGGGGCGCAGGGAACCGGAAACACCATATATTTT. As protein: CASSFGAQGTGNTIYF.